Shown below are 19 T cell receptor beta chains from a single sample sequenced in a study of T-cell reconstitution after alpha-beta-depleted transplantation in children. As it was prepared, the TCRbeta library received unique molecular identifiers. TCRdb reanalysed the PCR reads using MiXCR and keeps one entry per CDR3 protein. The sample consists of about 690,000 distinct CDR3 sequences, approximately 15% of them appearing once. The input for sequencing was PBMCs from the stem cell graft donor, taken from the stem cell graft. The receptors come from a human donor who donated a stem cell graft to a child with acute myeloid leukemia.

This clonotype appeared a few times. The V gene is TRBV7-6, the J gene TRBJ2-5, with a tentative D call TRBD1 (6 bases). CDR1 is SGHVS and CDR2 is FNYEAQ in the germline V gene. The CDR3 length is 15 residues. Trimming shortened V by 3 bases and J by 2 bases, and 13 bases separated the two germline ends. The CDR3: CASSFSRGQQETQYF. The CDR3, as DNA: TGTGCCAGCAGCTTTAGCAGGGGTCAGCAAGAGACCCAGTACTTC.

The chain recombines TRBV29-1 with TRBJ2-5, with TRBD1 matching 7 bases. CDR1 and CDR2 (germline): SQVTM, ANQGSEA. The CDR3 extends over 13 amino acids. V was pared by 6 bases and J by 0 bases, with 4 bases of the junction left unmatched. CDR3 sequence: CSVWDSHQETQYF. The CDR3 nucleotides read TGCAGCGTATGGGACAGCCACCAAGAGACCCAGTACTTC.

This clonotype has a count of ten or more. This chain uses TRBV29-1 with TRBJ2-7; 8 bases match TRBD1. The CDR3 is made up of 13 amino acids. With V trimmed by 6 bases and J by 0 bases, 4 bases remained unmatched. Germline CDR1 SQVTM, CDR2 ANQGSEA. The chain's CDR3 is CSVADRDSYEQYF. Here the CDR3 DNA reads TGCAGCGTCGCGGACAGGGACTCCTACGAGCAGTACTTC.

Many counts were recorded for this clonotype. This sequence joins TRBV27 and TRBJ1-5; D unresolved. Between the trimmed V and J ends, which lost 6 bases and 3 bases, there was a span of 12 bases. The CDR3 runs to 14 residues. Germline assignment: CDR1 MNHEY and CDR2 SMNVEV (reference sequence). CDR3 amino acids: CASSARGSNQPQHF. The CDR3, as DNA: TGTGCCAGCAGCGCCCGAGGGTCCAATCAGCCCCAGCATTTT.

Comment on this clonotype: A read error may explain this, as a much larger clone is one base away. The J gene is TRBJ2-3, the V gene TRBV10-3, with 9 positions matching TRBD1. Per germline, CDR1 ENHRY and CDR2 SYGVKD. V lost 4 bases to trimming and J lost 6 bases; unmatched junction nucleotides: 17. This CDR3 has 18 residues. DNA of the CDR3: TGTGCCATCAGTGTACGGACAGGGGCTGGGATGGGGATCGATACGCAGTATTTT. It is translated as CAISVRTGAGMGIDTQYF.

The chain recombines TRBV4-3 with TRBJ1-5; possibly TRBD1 for D (6 bases). The germline V gene encodes CDR1 LGHNA and CDR2 YSLEER. V gave up 4 bases and J gave up 6 bases, with 10 bases separating them. There are 13 residues in the CDR3. DNA of the CDR3: TGCGCCAGCAGCCCAATAGGGGGTCAGCCCCAGCATTTT. Its protein is CASSPIGGQPQHF.

This clonotype was counted between two and nine times. The chain's CDR3 is CSAFLQEGFHTGELFF. Written as DNA, the CDR3 is TGCAGTGCCTTCCTCCAGGAAGGATTCCACACCGGGGAGCTGTTTTTT. This rearrangement joins TRBV20-1 to TRBJ2-2; no firm D call. The germline V and J ends were trimmed by 6 bases and 3 bases, with 20 bases remaining between them. CDR1 DFQATT and CDR2 SNEGSKA come from the germline V gene (reference sequence). This CDR3 is built from 16 residues.

This clonotype was observed at least ten times. The rearrangement uses TRBV7-2 and TRBJ2-1; D is perhaps TRBD2 (5 bases). Trimming took off 7 bases at V and 7 bases at J, with 20 bases between the two ends. This CDR3 is 15 amino acids long. Germline V gene sequence: CDR1 SGHTA, CDR2 FQGNSA. Here the CDR3 DNA reads TGTGCCAGCAACGGGGAAGTCACAGTATGGAATGAGCAGTTCTTC. Its translation: CASNGEVTVWNEQFF.

This clonotype was picked up a small number of times. V gene TRBV21-1 combines with J gene TRBJ2-7; the D call TRBD2 from the table was never checked on the DNA. TRBV21-1 is a documented pseudogene. The CDR3 length is 15 residues. DNA for the CDR3: TGTGCCAGCAGCAAAAGTAGGGCCGTGGCCTACGAGCAGTACGTC. The encoded protein is CASSKSRAVAYEQYV.

The chain links TRBV21-1 to TRBJ1-5; TRBD1, the table's D call, lacks a check against the DNA. TRBV21-1 constitutes a pseudogene. The CDR3 contains 14 residues. The CDR3 bases are TGTGCCAGCGGACAGCTGAATAGCAATCAGCCCCAGCATTTT. Its translation is CASGQLNSNQPQHF.

The J gene is TRBJ1-6, the V gene TRBV12-3 or TRBV12-4; TRBD1 agrees at 7 bases. The trim removed 0 bases at V and 0 bases at J, leaving 5 bases unmatched. The CDR3 is made up of 18 amino acids. The chain's CDR3 is CASSLAGGPVSYNSPLHF. The CDR3, as DNA: TGTGCCAGCAGTTTAGCAGGGGGCCCTGTCTCCTATAATTCACCCCTCCACTTT.

This clonotype was observed many times. The gene calls are TRBV20-1 and TRBJ1-5, with D possibly being TRBD1 (5 bases). V was pared by 2 bases and J by 3 bases, with 14 bases between. This CDR3 has 15 amino acids. Germline V gene sequence: CDR1 DFQATT, CDR2 SNEGSKA (reference sequence). CDR3 loop: CSARSGGGTNQPQHF. The CDR3 bases are TGCAGTGCTAGATCCGGGGGAGGGACCAATCAGCCCCAGCATTTT.

This clonotype is a singleton in its sample. The chain is built from TRBV11-2 and TRBJ2-7; tentative D call: TRBD1 (6 bases). The CDR3 is made up of 13 amino acids. Trimming left V 6 bases short and J 2 bases short, with 11 bases between. Per germline, CDR1 SGHAT and CDR2 FQNNGV. CDR3 nucleotides: TGTGCCAGCAGGTCCGGGACACCCTACGAGCAGTACTTC. Translating it yields CASRSGTPYEQYF. The variable domain in full, with the rest retrieved from reference TRBV11-2 and TRBJ2-7, is EAGVAQSPRYKIIEKRQSVAFWCNPISGHATLYWYQQILGQGPKLLIQFQNNGVVDDSQLPKDRFSAERLKGVDSTLKIQPAKLEDSAVYLCASRSGTPYEQYFGPGTRLTVT.

This chain uses TRBV7-8 with TRBJ1-3, with D possibly being TRBD1 (6 bases). The V gene's germline CDR1 is SGHVS and CDR2 FQNEAQ. Trimming shortened V by 1 base and J by 4 bases, and 11 bases separated the two germline ends. The CDR3 runs 15 residues. This chain's CDR3 is CASSLDGTKGNTIYF. The CDR3 DNA is TGTGCCAGCAGCTTAGACGGGACAAAAGGAAACACCATATATTTT.

A few counts support this clonotype. The V gene is TRBV20-1, the J gene TRBJ2-2; a possible D gene is TRBD2 (6 bases). Trimming pared 1 base from V and 1 base from J, leaving 13 bases between. Per germline, CDR1 DFQATT and CDR2 SNEGSKA (reference sequence). This CDR3 has 16 amino acids. CDR3 loop: CSARVLAGRNTGELFF. For the CDR3, the DNA is TGCAGTGCTAGAGTTTTGGCGGGGAGGAACACCGGGGAGCTGTTTTTT.

This clonotype was detected many times. The chain carries TRBV7-2 and TRBJ2-5; TRBD1 matches at 8 bases. This CDR3 spans 15 amino acids. Germline V gene sequence: CDR1 SGHTA, CDR2 FQGNSA. V shed 5 bases and J 2 bases; nucleotides not matched to a gene: 7. The CDR3 spells CASSGQGREQETQYF. The CDR3 nucleotides are TGTGCCAGCAGCGGACAGGGCAGGGAACAAGAGACCCAGTACTTC.

This clonotype was found many times. Relative to the germline gene, one junction end is altered; a read error may explain this. The chain links TRBV6-5 to TRBJ1-2, with D possibly TRBD1 on 5 matching bases. This CDR3 has 15 amino acids. Germline values: CDR1 MNHEY, CDR2 SVGAGI. The CDR3 nucleotides read TGTGCCAGCAGTGACTCTCACGGGGGTAACTATGGCTACACCTTC. This gives the protein CASSDSHGGNYGYTF.

A word on this clonotype: A much bigger clone sits one base away, suggesting this may be a read error. This chain links TRBV5-8 with TRBJ1-2; no clear D gene. The CDR3 runs to 14 residues. The V end was cut by 1 base, the J end by 4 bases, with 11 bases between. Germline V gene sequence: CDR1 SGHTS, CDR2 YDEGEE. The CDR3 loop reads CASSLKSSFYGYTF. In nucleotides, the CDR3 is TGTGCCAGCAGCTTGAAGTCCAGCTTCTATGGCTACACCTTC.

CDR3 sequence reads: CASSLRGAGEEDRYTF. The CDR3 nucleotides are TGTGCCAGCAGCTTACGGGGGGCAGGGGAGGAGGATCGCTACACCTTC. This sequence joins TRBV11-2 and TRBJ1-2; a weak D match, TRBD1 (6 bases). The CDR3 contains 16 residues. V shed 2 bases and J shed 9 bases, with 22 bases lying between them. CDR1 is SGHAT, CDR2 FQNNGV, per germline. Full variable domain (remainder filled in from reference TRBV11-2 and TRBJ1-2): EAGVAQSPRYKIIEKRQSVAFWCNPISGHATLYWYQQILGQGPKLLIQFQNNGVVDDSQLPKDRFSAERLKGVDSTLKIQPAKLEDSAVYLCASSLRGAGEEDRYTFGSGTRLTVV.